A single sample gave rise to the 27 T cell receptor beta chains below, sequenced in a study of T cells in narcolepsy (dated by TCRdb to the late 2010s). The library was generated by the immunoSEQ multiplex PCR assay. TCRdb limited this immuneACCESS table to in-frame rearrangements with V and J called. A share of clones is missing; checked studies link under half to unresolved V genes, and the rest is unexplained. The sample yields 25,000 to 30,000 clones; approximately 85% were counted once. The top ten constitute about 6% of the sample. Sequencing used memory (CD45RA-) CD4+ T cells from blood. The sample's cell subset or site label, in plain terms: memory T cells sorted ex vivo from peripheral blood. These receptors originate from a human donor in good health.

This chain uses TRBV30 with TRBJ1-2, with D maybe TRBD1 (5 bases). The CDR3 runs to 15 residues. Deletions cut 2 bases from V and 2 bases from J, with 15 bases between. CDR1 is GTSNPN and CDR2 is SVGIG in the germline V gene (reference sequence). The CDR3 is CAWSKGSGINYGYTF. In DNA form, the CDR3 reads TGTGCCTGGAGTAAGGGGTCGGGGATCAACTATGGCTACACCTTC.

This chain uses TRBV11-2 with TRBJ2-1, with 10 nucleotides matching TRBD2. The CDR3 is 15 residues long. CDR1 and CDR2 (germline): SGHAT, FQNNGV. V lost 1 base, J lost 8 bases, and 5 bases stayed unmatched. DNA of the CDR3: TGTGCCAGCAGCTTAGGCAGCGGGGGGGCGCATGAGCAGTTCTTC. Its translation is CASSLGSGGAHEQFF.

The rearrangement links TRBV18 to TRBJ2-1; D possibly corresponds to TRBD2 (6 bases). CDR1 is KGHSH and CDR2 is LQKENI in the germline V gene. V lost 2 bases to trimming and J lost 5 bases, with 13 bases between them. This CDR3 contains 15 residues. CDR3 sequence reads: CASSPRSRRDNEQFF. CDR3 coding DNA: TGTGCCAGCTCACCAAGGAGCAGGAGGGACAATGAGCAGTTCTTC.

A remark on this clone: The same CDR3 arises from other DNA sequences in this sample as well. This chain joins TRBV5-1 and TRBJ1-4; D may be TRBD1 (5 bases). Trimming removed 0 bases from V and 7 bases from J, with 16 bases in between. This CDR3 is 16 amino acids long. Germline CDR1 reads SGHRS; CDR2 reads YFSETQ. CDR3 nucleotide sequence: TGCGCCAGCAGCTTGGCCTGGCGGCGGGGGAGTGAAAAACTGTTTTTT. Encoded protein: CASSLAWRRGSEKLFF.

This chain connects TRBV6-6 to TRBJ1-1, with D possibly matching TRBD1 (6 bases). CDR1 is MNHNY, CDR2 SVGAGI, per germline (reference sequence). V was shortened by 6 bases and J by 8 bases, with 13 bases between the two germline ends. The CDR3 loop spans 12 amino acids. The CDR3 coding sequence is TGTGCCAGCAGCGACCGGACAGCCGAAGCTTTCTTT. It encodes CASSDRTAEAFF.

This clone was seen a handful of times. J is TRBJ1-4 and V is TRBV7-2; 7 bases fit TRBD1. CDR1 is SGHTA, CDR2 FQGNSA, per germline. J gave up 7 bases and V 5 bases, and 7 bases lay outside the gene matches. The CDR3 runs 14 residues. The CDR3 bases are TGTGCCAGCAGCCCCGGGACAGTCGTTGAAAAACTGTTTTTT. It codes for CASSPGTVVEKLFF.

J is TRBJ2-7 and V is TRBV30, with a possible D match to TRBD1 (6 bases). CDR3 length equals 14 residues. CDR1 is GTSNPN, CDR2 SVGIG, per germline (reference sequence). V lost 0 bases to trimming and J lost 2 bases, with 11 bases between them. This CDR3 is CAWSVLPGAYEQYF. CDR3 DNA: TGTGCCTGGAGTGTACTGCCAGGGGCCTACGAGCAGTACTTC.

The V gene is TRBV10-3, the J gene TRBJ2-2, with 8 bases that match TRBD1. The CDR3 is 17 residues long. Germline CDR1 and CDR2: ENHRY and SYGVKD. V dropped 3 bases and J dropped 0; count of bases not matched to a gene: 6. The CDR3 DNA reads TGTGCCATCAGTGACCTCGGACAGGGTTCGAACACCGGGGAGCTGTTTTTT. It specifies CAISDLGQGSNTGELFF.

This rearrangement joins TRBV2 to TRBJ2-2; no definite D call. V was shortened by 4 bases and J by 8 bases, with 17 bases between the two germline ends. CDR3 length: 15 residues. Germline CDR1 SNHLY, CDR2 FYNNEI. CDR3: CASSATAEVLGELFF. CDR3 nucleotides: TGTGCCAGCAGTGCGACGGCGGAAGTCCTGGGGGAGCTGTTTTTT.

This clone was counted only a few times. The chain has TRBV28 and TRBJ2-7; a weak D match, TRBD2 (5 bases). The CDR3 is 14 residues long. The V end lost 3 bases, the J end lost 2 bases, and 11 bases lay between the germline ends. CDR1 is MDHEN, CDR2 SYDVKM, per germline. The DNA for the CDR3 is TGTGCCAGCAGTTTTCGGACTCCACCCTACGAGCAGTACTTC. As protein: CASSFRTPPYEQYF.

This clone was counted once. CDR3 nucleotides: TGTGCCAGCAGCCCGGGACAGGGAGGTGAAAAACTGTTTTTT. Residues: CASSPGQGGEKLFF. The chain is built from TRBV5-6 and TRBJ1-4, with TRBD1 matching 9 bases. The CDR3 extends over 14 amino acids. V shed 4 bases and J 7 bases; nucleotides not matched to a gene: 5. Germline assignment: CDR1 SGHDT and CDR2 YYEEEE. Full variable domain (missing parts from reference TRBV5-6 and TRBJ1-4): DAGVTQSPTHLIKTRGQQVTLRCSPKSGHDTVSWYQQALGQGPQFIFQYYEEEERQRGNFPDRFSGHQFPNYSSELNVNALLLGDSALYLCASSPGQGGEKLFFGSGTQLSVL.

The chain employs TRBV2 and TRBJ2-5; unclear D gene. The germline V gene encodes CDR1 SNHLY and CDR2 FYNNEI. Trimming took off 5 bases at V and 5 bases at J, with 9 bases between the two ends. The CDR3 consists of 12 residues. This CDR3 is CASSLQSETQYF. CDR3 DNA: TGTGCCAGCAGTCTTCAGAGTGAGACCCAGTACTTC.

The genes are TRBV28 and TRBJ2-1; D uncertain. Germline V gives CDR1 MDHEN, CDR2 SYDVKM. The CDR3 extends over 14 amino acids. V lost 5 bases and J lost 5, with 13 bases in between. The CDR3 reads CASSSGSEDNEQFF. Here the CDR3 DNA reads TGTGCCAGCAGTAGTGGATCTGAGGACAATGAGCAGTTCTTC. Using reference TRBV28 and TRBJ2-1 for the parts outside the CDR3, the full variable domain is DVKVTQSSRYLVKRTGEKVFLECVQDMDHENMFWYRQDPGLGLRLIYFSYDVKMKEKGDIPEGYSVSREKKERFSLILESASTNQTSMYLCASSSGSEDNEQFFGPGTRLTVL.

V usage is TRBV5-1 and J usage is TRBJ2-3; 9 positions match TRBD2. Germline values: CDR1 SGHRS, CDR2 YFSETQ. The V gene end was trimmed by 4 bases and the J gene end by 6 bases; junction bases not matched to a gene: 6. The CDR3 is 14 amino acids. The CDR3 protein is CASSPGTSSDTQYF. The CDR3 DNA sequence: TGCGCCAGCAGCCCCGGGACTAGCTCGGATACGCAGTATTTT.

The V call is TRBV28, the J call TRBJ2-2; 9 nucleotides match TRBD2. CDR3 size: 15 residues. Germline trimming cut 2 bases from V and 5 bases from J; bases unmatched to any gene: 3. The V gene's germline CDR1 is MDHEN and CDR2 SYDVKM. In nucleotides, the CDR3 is TGTGCCAGCAGTTTAGCGGGGGGGCGTACCGGGGAGCTGTTTTTT. It encodes CASSLAGGRTGELFF.

V usage is TRBV7-9 and J usage is TRBJ1-1; maybe TRBD1 (6 bases). V lost 5 bases to trimming and J lost 1 base, with 11 bases between them. This CDR3 contains 14 residues. Looked up from germline, CDR1 is SEHNR and CDR2 is FQNEAQ (reference sequence). The CDR3 here is CASSPGHPNTEAFF. DNA for the CDR3: TGTGCCAGCAGCCCGGGACATCCGAACACTGAAGCTTTCTTT.

This clone occurred a few times. V is TRBV2 and J is TRBJ2-1, with D possibly matching TRBD1 (6 bases). V was trimmed by 6 bases and J by 6 bases, leaving 9 bases between them. The CDR3 contains 12 residues. CDR1 SNHLY and CDR2 FYNNEI come from the germline V gene. The chain's CDR3 is CASSSDSNEQFF. The CDR3 DNA sequence: TGTGCCAGCAGCTCGGACAGCAATGAGCAGTTCTTC. Drawing the rest from reference TRBV2 and TRBJ2-1, the complete variable domain is EPEVTQTPSHQVTQMGQEVILRCVPISNHLYFYWYRQILGQKVEFLVSFYNNEISEKSEIFDDQFSVERPDGSNFTLKIRSTKLEDSAMYFCASSSDSNEQFFGPGTRLTVL.

The rearrangement joins TRBV15 to TRBJ2-7; D tentatively fits TRBD1 or TRBD2 (5 bases each). CDR1 and CDR2 from the germline V gene are LNHNV and YYDKDF (reference sequence). V was shortened by 0 bases and J by 5 bases, with 11 bases between the two germline ends. This CDR3 is 14 amino acids long. CDR3 DNA: TGTGCCACCAGCAGAGATGCCGGGGCCCACGAGCAGTACTTC. This translates into CATSRDAGAHEQYF.

V usage is TRBV10-2 and J usage is TRBJ2-3; D not resolved. This CDR3 has 13 amino acids. V gave up 6 bases and J gave up 2 bases, with 9 bases separating them. Germline V gives CDR1 WSHSY, CDR2 SAAADI. The DNA for the CDR3 is TGCGCCAGCAGGGACGGCCACACAGATACGCAGTATTTT. This codes for CASRDGHTDTQYF.

This chain joins TRBV7-2 and TRBJ2-5, with 8 bases that match TRBD2. The trim removed 5 bases at V and 4 bases at J, leaving 9 bases unmatched. The CDR3 totals 15 residues. Germline V gene sequence: CDR1 SGHTA, CDR2 FQGNSA. In DNA, the CDR3 is TGTGCCAGCAGCAGACCGGGACGGGGGGGAGAGACCCAGTACTTC. Residues: CASSRPGRGGETQYF.

This clone was detected a few times. The V call is TRBV29-1, the J call TRBJ2-3; the D gene is possibly TRBD1 (7 bases). Germline values: CDR1 SQVTM, CDR2 ANQGSEA. Deletions cut 6 bases from V and 2 bases from J, with 18 bases between. The CDR3 sequence is 15 residues long. CDR3 in DNA: TGCAGCGTACCTCCAGGGGGGCAAATCACAGATACGCAGTATTTT. Translating it yields CSVPPGGQITDTQYF.

V and J are TRBV6-5 and TRBJ1-6, with 7 bases aligning to TRBD1. Germline values: CDR1 MNHEY, CDR2 SVGAGI. Trimming removed 2 bases from V and 13 bases from J; junction bases left unmatched: 2. This CDR3 spans 12 amino acids. The CDR3 loop reads CASSYRGGPLHF. Written as DNA, the CDR3 is TGTGCCAGCAGTTACCGAGGGGGCCCCCTCCACTTT.

V usage is TRBV11-2 and J usage is TRBJ1-3; D is uncertain. Germline V lookup: CDR1 SGHAT, CDR2 FQNNGV. With 6 bases removed from V and 0 bases from J, the gap between germline ends came to 6 bases. The length of the CDR3 is 13 residues. This chain's CDR3 is CASRMNSGNTIYF. In DNA, the CDR3 is TGTGCCAGCAGGATGAACTCTGGAAACACCATATATTTT.

The rearrangement uses TRBV6-6 and TRBJ2-4, with 7 bases fitting TRBD2. Trimming cost V 4 bases and J 0 bases; bases outside gene matches: 3. Germline values: CDR1 MNHNY, CDR2 SVGAGI (reference sequence). This CDR3 has 15 amino acids. CDR3 amino acids: CASSWGGIAKNIQYF. Written as DNA, the CDR3 is TGTGCCAGCAGTTGGGGAGGGATAGCCAAAAACATTCAGTACTTC.

In its sample, this clone was seen once. V and J are TRBV6-5 and TRBJ1-1; no firm D call. The CDR3 length is 15 residues. With 0 bases removed from V and 4 bases from J, the gap between germline ends came to 12 bases. CDR1 MNHEY and CDR2 SVGAGI come from the germline V gene. The DNA for the CDR3 is TGTGCCAGCAGTTACTCGGGAAGCGGAATCACTGAAGCTTTCTTT. The encoded protein is CASSYSGSGITEAFF.

The chain recombines TRBV10-2 with TRBJ2-1; the match to TRBD2 covers 11 bases. Germline V gene sequence: CDR1 WSHSY, CDR2 SAAADI. With V trimmed by 5 bases and J by 5 bases, 5 bases remained unmatched. This CDR3 region has 15 residues. CDR3 sequence (DNA): TGCGCCAGCAGTTTCTCGGGACTAGCGGACAATGAGCAGTTCTTC. This gives the protein CASSFSGLADNEQFF.

The table lists this clone with a few counts. The gene calls are TRBV27 and TRBJ2-3, with a possible D match to TRBD2 (6 bases). Trimming removed 2 bases from V and 4 bases from J, with 13 bases in between. This CDR3 has 15 residues. CDR1 MNHEY and CDR2 SMNVEV come from the germline V gene (reference sequence). CDR3 sequence: CASSLGLGGADTQYF. DNA for the CDR3: TGTGCCAGCAGTTTAGGCTTAGGAGGGGCAGATACGCAGTATTTT.